This T cell receptor (beta chain) was obtained from a study of response to subunit inactivated influenza vaccine. Trimming left V 3 bases short and J 4 bases short, with 12 bases between. Germline V CDR1 and CDR2: MDHEN, SYDVKM. The CDR3 loop spans 14 amino acids. Ten or more counts support this clonotype. One entry per CDR3 protein results from TCRdb running MiXCR on the RT-PCR reads. The sample has around 490,000 distinct CDR3 sequences, roughly 8.2% seen once. This rearrangement joins TRBV28 to TRBJ1-2; D possibly corresponds to TRBD1 (6 bases). The source is a man aged 50 to 69 who received an inactivated influenza vaccine. The sample in question was PBMCs from blood, obtained about 24 months after vaccination. The CDR3, as DNA: TGTGCCAGCAGTTTTGGACAGACAATCTATGGCTACACCTTC. As protein: CASSFGQTIYGYTF.